Listed below are T cell receptor beta chains from one sample, sequenced in a study of cytomegalovirus exposure and HLA in healthy donors. The data were produced by immunoSEQ multiplex PCR, yet TCRdb's version contains in-frame clones alone and is incomplete. Of about 130,000 clones in the sample, over 70% were seen once. Sequenced: PBMCs. These receptors came from a woman aged 35 to 49 in good health and CMV-seropositive. Each CDR3 is given with its conserved first and last residue. A D gene is named only where the DNA matches it firmly. Clone sizes are given selectively: once, few, many, or a class where the clone is expanded.

size: NA; V: TRBV6-6; J: TRBJ1-1; D: NA; CDR3: CASSYNRDTEAFF; DNA: TGTGCCAGCAGTTACAACAGGGATACTGAAGCTTTCTTT
size: NA; V: TRBV5-4; J: TRBJ1-1; D: NA; CDR3: CASSLATGKAFF; DNA: TGTGCCAGCAGCTTGGCGACAGGAAAAGCTTTCTTT
size: few; V: TRBV5-1; J: TRBJ1-5; D: NA; CDR3: CASSSDGGAGQPQHF; DNA: TGCGCCAGCAGCTCCGACGGGGGGGCTGGGCAGCCCCAGCATTTT
size: once; V: TRBV19; J: TRBJ2-7; D: TRBD2; CDR3: CASSKASGNYEQYF; DNA: TGTGCCAGTAGTAAGGCTAGCGGGAACTACGAGCAGTACTTC
size: NA; V: TRBV18; J: TRBJ2-1; D: TRBD1; CDR3: CASSHDRGGYNEQFF; DNA: TGTGCCAGCTCACACGACAGGGGCGGCTACAATGAGCAGTTCTTC
size: few; V: TRBV30; J: TRBJ1-6; D: NA; CDR3: CAWRGVGASSPLHF; DNA: TGTGCCTGGAGGGGTGTAGGGGCAAGTTCACCCCTCCACTTT
size: once; V: TRBV7-2; J: TRBJ1-4; D: NA; CDR3: CASSFRGLTNEKLFF; DNA: TGTGCCAGCAGCTTCAGGGGATTGACTAATGAAAAACTGTTTTTT
size: NA; V: TRBV9; J: TRBJ2-7; D: NA; CDR3: CASSPYNIGTWGEQYF; DNA: TGTGCCAGCAGCCCATATAATATTGGGACTTGGGGAGAGCAGTACTTC
size: NA; V: TRBV27; J: TRBJ1-1; D: TRBD1; CDR3: CASNTIGTGGKTAFF; DNA: TGTGCCAGCAATACCATCGGGACAGGGGGCAAAACGGCTTTCTTT
size: NA; V: TRBV7-2; J: TRBJ1-1; D: NA; CDR3: CASSVKGALNTEAFF; DNA: TGTGCCAGCAGCGTAAAAGGGGCGCTGAACACTGAAGCTTTCTTT
size: NA; V: TRBV7-2; J: TRBJ2-1; D: NA; CDR3: CASSLATRNEQFF; DNA: TGTGCCAGCAGCTTAGCGACGAGGAATGAGCAGTTCTTC
size: few; V: TRBV28; J: TRBJ1-3; D: NA; CDR3: CASTFRGHSGNTIYF; DNA: TGTGCCAGCACCTTCAGGGGACACTCTGGAAACACCATATATTTT
size: NA; V: TRBV20-1; J: TRBJ1-2; D: NA; CDR3: CSARDQGYTF; DNA: TGCAGTGCTAGAGATCAAGGCTACACCTTC
size: NA; V: TRBV28; J: TRBJ2-2; D: NA; CDR3: CASSFARGLDTGELFF; DNA: TGTGCCAGCAGTTTTGCGCGGGGCCTGGACACCGGGGAGCTGTTTTTT
size: NA; V: TRBV5-6; J: TRBJ1-3; D: TRBD1; CDR3: CASSSLDRARDTIYF; DNA: TGTGCCAGCAGCTCCCTTGACAGGGCGAGGGACACCATATATTTT
size: NA; V: TRBV6-1; J: TRBJ2-4; D: TRBD1; CDR3: CASSKQGALLDIQYF; DNA: TGTGCCAGCAGTAAACAGGGGGCATTGTTGGACATTCAGTACTTC
size: few; V: TRBV15; J: TRBJ2-7; D: NA; CDR3: CATSREETGTGYEQYF; DNA: TGTGCCACCAGCAGAGAGGAAACAGGCACAGGCTACGAGCAGTACTTC
size: once; V: TRBV30; J: TRBJ1-5; D: NA; CDR3: CAWSGTYSSNQPQHF; DNA: TGTGCCTGGAGTGGGACATACAGTAGCAATCAGCCCCAGCATTTT
size: NA; V: TRBV7-9; J: TRBJ1-2; D: TRBD1; CDR3: CASSLVGQGADGYTF; DNA: TGTGCCAGCAGCTTAGTAGGACAGGGGGCTGATGGCTACACCTTC
size: NA; V: TRBV13; J: TRBJ2-7; D: NA; CDR3: CASSLRVGGLPYEQYF; DNA: TGTGCCAGCAGCTTAAGGGTTGGAGGGTTACCCTACGAGCAGTACTTC
size: NA; V: TRBV10-3; J: TRBJ2-7; D: NA; CDR3: CAILNYGNEQYF; DNA: TGTGCCATCCTTAACTACGGGAACGAGCAGTACTTC
size: few; V: TRBV21-1; J: TRBJ2-1; D: NA; CDR3: CASSIARTSRYNEQFF; DNA: TGTGCCAGCAGCATTGCTCGGACTAGCCGCTACAATGAGCAGTTCTTC
size: NA; V: TRBV5-4; J: TRBJ2-1; D: TRBD1; CDR3: CASSPGQGPSSYNEQFF; DNA: TGTGCCAGCAGCCCCGGACAGGGCCCAAGCTCCTACAATGAGCAGTTCTTC
size: NA; V: TRBV5-1; J: TRBJ1-5; D: TRBD1; CDR3: CASSRTGNQPQHF; DNA: TGCGCCAGCAGCCGGACAGGGAATCAGCCCCAGCATTTT
size: NA; V: TRBV5-8; J: TRBJ1-3; D: TRBD1; CDR3: CASSLRTGSGNTIYF; DNA: TGTGCCAGCAGCCTGAGGACAGGGTCTGGAAACACCATATATTTT
size: NA; V: TRBV6-4; J: TRBJ2-2; D: TRBD2; CDR3: CASSASGTGELFF; DNA: TGTGCCAGCAGTGCTAGCGGGACCGGGGAGCTGTTTTTT
size: NA; V: TRBV5-1; J: TRBJ1-1; D: TRBD1; CDR3: CASSLQGVNTEAFF; DNA: TGCGCCAGCAGCTTACAGGGGGTGAACACTGAAGCTTTCTTT
size: once; V: TRBV5-8; J: TRBJ2-5; D: NA; CDR3: CASSRFGQTQETQYF; DNA: TGTGCCAGCAGCAGATTCGGACAGACCCAAGAGACCCAGTACTTC
size: once; V: TRBV18; J: TRBJ2-1; D: TRBD2; CDR3: CASSPPELAGGNEQFF; DNA: TGTGCCAGCTCACCCCCCGAGCTAGCGGGTGGCAATGAGCAGTTCTTC
size: NA; V: TRBV19; J: TRBJ2-5; D: NA; CDR3: CASSRAMETQYF; DNA: TGTGCCAGTAGTAGGGCTATGGAGACCCAGTACTTC
size: NA; V: TRBV5-1; J: TRBJ1-1; D: TRBD1; CDR3: CASSLGGTGDTEAFF; DNA: TGCGCCAGCAGCTTGGGGGGGACAGGGGACACTGAAGCTTTCTTT
size: few; V: TRBV7-6; J: TRBJ2-1; D: NA; CDR3: CASSFLPQFVAGSPNEQFF; DNA: TGTGCCAGCAGCTTTCTGCCCCAATTCGTGGCAGGGTCCCCCAATGAGCAGTTCTTC
size: NA; V: TRBV11-2; J: TRBJ1-1; D: TRBD1; CDR3: CASSHRTGSVEAFF; DNA: TGTGCCAGCAGCCACCGGACAGGGTCTGTTGAAGCTTTCTTT
size: once; V: TRBV7-3; J: TRBJ2-3; D: TRBD2; CDR3: CASSLASGGTDTQYF; DNA: TGTGCCAGCAGCTTAGCAAGCGGGGGCACAGATACGCAGTATTTT
size: few; V: TRBV23-1; J: TRBJ2-7; D: NA; CDR3: CASSLSDRAGEQYF; DNA: TGCGCCAGCAGTCTCTCCGACCGGGCGGGCGAGCAGTACTTC
size: NA; V: TRBV5-1; J: TRBJ1-1; D: TRBD1; CDR3: CASSSPGQGNTEAFF; DNA: TGCGCCAGCAGCTCCCCGGGACAGGGGAACACTGAAGCTTTCTTT
size: NA; V: TRBV5-4; J: TRBJ2-5; D: NA; CDR3: CASSLVGTQETQYF; DNA: TGTGCCAGCAGCTTGGTGGGGACACAAGAGACCCAGTACTTC
size: NA; V: TRBV7-2; J: TRBJ2-1; D: TRBD2; CDR3: CASSLESGRVYNEQFF; DNA: TGTGCCAGCAGCTTAGAGAGCGGGAGGGTCTACAATGAGCAGTTCTTC
size: NA; V: TRBV5-6; J: TRBJ2-7; D: TRBD1; CDR3: CASSFGTGGYEQYF; DNA: TGTGCCAGCAGCTTCGGGACAGGGGGGTACGAGCAGTACTTC
size: NA; V: TRBV19; J: TRBJ2-7; D: TRBD1; CDR3: CASSIDTGTGIHEQYF; DNA: TGTGCCAGTAGTATAGATACCGGGACAGGGATCCACGAGCAGTACTTC
size: NA; V: TRBV25-1; J: TRBJ1-2; D: NA; CDR3: CASSETTGGQTPQGYTF; DNA: TGTGCCAGCAGTGAAACGACCGGAGGGCAAACCCCCCAGGGCTACACCTTC
size: NA; V: TRBV7-2; J: TRBJ1-5; D: TRBD1; CDR3: CASSRTGEGSQHF; DNA: TGTGCCAGCAGCCGGACAGGGGAGGGGTCCCAGCATTTT